Listed below are T cell receptor beta chains from one sample, sequenced in a study of human T cells and chemical hapten exposure. TCRdb reprocessed the 5' RACE reads via MiXCR and lists one record per CDR3 protein. The profile shows 65,000 to 90,000 distinct CDR3 sequences, around a sixth of them singletons. The source is a female donor in good health. CDR3s include the opening cysteine and the closing phenylalanine or tryptophan. The listing skips clone size in some rows; elsewhere it reads once, few, many or a size class.

cdr3_length	clone_size	v_call	j_call	cdr3_aa
14	few	TRBV6-1	TRBJ1-5	CASSGGYSNQPQHF
15	few	TRBV4-1	TRBJ1-4	CASSRVDRTNEKLFF
16	many	TRBV7-2	TRBJ2-2	CATQLAGIGITGELFF
14	.	TRBV2	TRBJ1-2	CASSETGTGGGYTF
14	.	TRBV11-2	TRBJ2-7	CASSLQDGAYEQYF
14	.	TRBV12-3/TRBV12-4	TRBJ1-1	CASTTGAQNTEAFF
15	.	TRBV7-2	TRBJ2-3	CASSLSPLNTDTQYF
15	few	TRBV5-1	TRBJ2-7	CASRYGLTGTYEQYF
15	many	TRBV5-6	TRBJ1-6	CASSLSTGAVSPLHF
16	few	TRBV12-3/TRBV12-4	TRBJ1-3	CASSLAGRFSGNTIYF
14	few	TRBV5-5	TRBJ2-7	CASSSKYLSYEQYF
14	.	TRBV5-1	TRBJ1-1	CASRAGRGNTEAFF
15	.	TRBV5-1	TRBJ2-3	CASSLRVAHENTQYF
14	few	TRBV3-1	TRBJ2-7	CASSLWDRPYEQYF
15	.	TRBV5-1	TRBJ1-1	CASSLQAGGRTEAFF
17	few	TRBV5-4	TRBJ1-1	CASSLPTITGLNTEAFF
14	.	TRBV12-3/TRBV12-4	TRBJ2-3	CASSFSDLKDTQYF
16	few	TRBV3-1	TRBJ2-1	CASSPWTSGGQNEQFF
16	once	TRBV27	TRBJ2-7	CASRKTPGLEGAEQYF
12	.	TRBV6-2/TRBV6-3	TRBJ1-5	CASSARDQPQHF
13	few	TRBV20-1	TRBJ1-1	CSAAMTGNTEAFF
11	.	TRBV27	TRBJ1-5	CASSLFQPQHF
14	.	TRBV7-2	TRBJ1-3	CASTFQSSGNTIYF
14	.	TRBV30	TRBJ2-1	CAWTRGGDYNEQFF
13	.	TRBV12-3/TRBV12-4	TRBJ1-1	CASSLYSNTEAFF
14	.	TRBV7-9	TRBJ2-3	CASSLSGRIDTQYF
13	few	TRBV6-5	TRBJ1-6	CASSPAGTSPLHF
15	.	TRBV13	TRBJ2-2	CASSITGGYTGELFF
15	many	TRBV20-1	TRBJ1-1	CSARALDRETAEAFF
15	.	TRBV28	TRBJ2-3	CASSFQPSGRHTQYF
14	.	TRBV28	TRBJ2-3	CASSLLGRRDTQYF
15	many	TRBV6-5	TRBJ1-6	CASRRRDRLDSPLHF
16	.	TRBV6-1	TRBJ2-7	CASSVPPLAGVGEQYF
15	few	TRBV28	TRBJ1-2	CASSQSGTGTYGYTF
13	.	TRBV11-2	TRBJ1-2	CASSAPGLGSYTF
14	few	TRBV15	TRBJ1-1	CATSSGGRDTEAFF
16	few	TRBV4-2	TRBJ1-2	CASSRDRALANYGYTF
15	.	TRBV7-2	TRBJ2-7	CASSLERGPRYEQYF
11	.	TRBV6-2/TRBV6-3	TRBJ2-7	CASSRRTEQYF
14	medium-sized	TRBV6-2/TRBV6-3	TRBJ2-1	CASSKRTGGDEQFF
14	.	TRBV7-2	TRBJ1-5	CASSSAAGSQPQHF
13	few	TRBV6-2/TRBV6-3	TRBJ1-5	CASKLGDNQPQHF
15	.	TRBV7-2	TRBJ1-2	CASRPQQGFNYGYTF